These 9 T cell receptor beta chains share one sample of origin, sequenced in a study of blood T cell repertoires in COVID-19. Produced via immunoSEQ multiplex PCR; TCRdb's table is partial and in-frame only. This table has some 300,000 clones, 90% appearing once. What was sequenced was PBMCs or T cells enriched from blood (not recorded which). Receptors were obtained from a woman in her late teens or twenties with acute COVID-19.

CDR3 in amino acids: CASTGSGGVFDEQYF. CDR3 DNA: TGTGCCAGCACCGGATCAGGGGGAGTTTTTGACGAGCAGTACTTC. This sequence joins TRBV9 and TRBJ2-7; 7 bases line up with TRBD1. J lost 5 bases, V lost 6 bases, and 14 bases had no gene match. The CDR3 is 15 residues long. Germline lookup yields CDR1 SGDLS and CDR2 YYNGEE.

This chain connects TRBV28 to TRBJ1-5; TRBD1 might be the D (6 bases). V was shortened by 2 bases and J by 5 bases, with 19 bases between the two germline ends. The CDR3 spans 17 residues. In germline, CDR1 is MDHEN, CDR2 SYDVKM. As DNA, the CDR3 is TGTGCCAGCAGTTTAGCCCGTACAGGGACCCCGGATCAGCCCCAGCATTTT. It encodes CASSLARTGTPDQPQHF. The entire variable domain, with the rest obtained from reference TRBV28 and TRBJ1-5, is as follows: DVKVTQSSRYLVKRTGEKVFLECVQDMDHENMFWYRQDPGLGLRLIYFSYDVKMKEKGDIPEGYSVSREKKERFSLILESASTNQTSMYLCASSLARTGTPDQPQHFGDGTRLSIL.

The rearrangement links TRBV27 to TRBJ1-6; 7 bases fit TRBD1. The CDR3 consists of 15 residues. The trim removed 0 bases at V and 10 bases at J, leaving 6 bases unmatched. Per the germline V gene, CDR1 is MNHEY and CDR2 is SMNVEV (reference sequence). In nucleotides, the CDR3 is TGTGCCAGCAGTTTATCGGTTCAGGGGGGCTCACCCCTCCACTTT. Its translation is CASSLSVQGGSPLHF.

The V and J genes are TRBV9 and TRBJ2-7; no reliable D call. The germline gives CDR1 SGDLS, CDR2 YYNGEE. Trimming took off 4 bases at V and 5 bases at J, with 16 bases between the two ends. CDR3 size: 14 residues. Here the CDR3 DNA reads TGTGCCAGCAGCCCAGCCGGTGGGCAGAACGAGCAGTACTTC. It specifies CASSPAGGQNEQYF.

The chain links TRBV6-1 to TRBJ2-7, with 7 bases aligning to TRBD1. CDR1 and CDR2 from the germline V gene are MNHNS and SASEGT. The length of the CDR3 is 15 residues. V gave up 2 bases and J gave up 1 base; unmatched junction bases: 5. The CDR3 bases are TGTGCCAGCAGTGAATATGCAGGGGGATCCTACGAGCAGTACTTC. Its protein product is CASSEYAGGSYEQYF.

Concerning this clone itself: Germline is not matched at one junction end, which may reflect a read error. V is TRBV11-2 and J is TRBJ2-7; D possibly corresponds to TRBD2 (5 bases). The germline V gene encodes CDR1 SGHAT and CDR2 FQNNGV. This CDR3 has 17 residues. The CDR3 DNA reads as TGTGCCAGCAGCTTTTTGGTGTCGGGCACTAGTGAGAAAGGGTTGGGATTC. This gives the protein CASSFLVSGTSEKGLGF.

The chain combines TRBV6-5 with TRBJ2-7; 12 bases are shared with TRBD2. V gave up 6 bases and J gave up 5 bases; unmatched junction bases: 5. The germline gives CDR1 MNHEY, CDR2 SVGAGI. This CDR3 is built from 14 residues. In DNA form, the CDR3 reads TGTGCCAGCAGGACTAGCGGGAGTACCCACGAGCAGTACTTC. This sequence encodes CASRTSGSTHEQYF.

V usage is TRBV14 and J usage is TRBJ1-4; 7 positions match TRBD1. CDR3 length: 17 residues. J lost 0 bases, V lost 4 bases, and 8 bases had no gene match. Germline lookup yields CDR1 SGHDN and CDR2 FVKESK. The DNA for the CDR3 is TGTGCCAGCAGCCGCCCGGGACAGTCCGCAACTAATGAAAAACTGTTTTTT. Protein product: CASSRPGQSATNEKLFF.

Concerning this clone: Other DNA sequences from this sample encode an identical CDR3 as well. The chain uses TRBV5-1 and TRBJ2-7, with a possible D match to TRBD1 (6 bases). V lost 0 bases, J lost 1 base, and 8 bases lay in between. CDR1 is SGHRS and CDR2 is YFSETQ in the germline V gene. This CDR3 has 14 residues. The CDR3 sequence is CASSLGQGSYEQYF. CDR3 sequence (DNA): TGCGCCAGCAGCTTGGGGCAGGGGTCCTACGAGCAGTACTTC.